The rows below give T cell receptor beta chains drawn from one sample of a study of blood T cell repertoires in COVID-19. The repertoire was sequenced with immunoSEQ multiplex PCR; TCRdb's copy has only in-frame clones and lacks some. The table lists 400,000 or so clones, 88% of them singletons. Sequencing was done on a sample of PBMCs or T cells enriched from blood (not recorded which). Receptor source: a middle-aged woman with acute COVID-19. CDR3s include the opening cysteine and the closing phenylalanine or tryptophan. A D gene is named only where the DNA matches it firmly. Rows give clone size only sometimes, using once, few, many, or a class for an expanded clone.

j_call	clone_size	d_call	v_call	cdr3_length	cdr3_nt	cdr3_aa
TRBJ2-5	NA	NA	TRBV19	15	TGTGCCAGTAGTAAGTGGGCAGGGCGACAAGAGACCCAGTACTTC	CASSKWAGRQETQYF
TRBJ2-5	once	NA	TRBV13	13	TGTGCCAGCAGCTTAGGCCTAGAAGAGACCCAGTACTTC	CASSLGLEETQYF
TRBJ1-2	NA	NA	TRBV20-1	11	TGCAGTGCTAGAGAAACGCGAGGCTACACCTTC	CSARETRGYTF
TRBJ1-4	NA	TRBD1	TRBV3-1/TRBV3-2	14	TGTGCCAGCAGCCGAGGACAGGGTCATGAAAAACTGTTTTTT	CASSRGQGHEKLFF
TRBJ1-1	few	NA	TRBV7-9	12	TGTGCCAGCAGCCCACAGGGTGCTGAAGCTTTCTTT	CASSPQGAEAFF
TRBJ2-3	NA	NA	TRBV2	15	TGTGCCAGCAGTGAATTGGGGGGGCCGTTGGATACGCAGTATTTT	CASSELGGPLDTQYF
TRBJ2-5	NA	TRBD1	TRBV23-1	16	TGCGCCAGCAGTCAATGGGTCAAGGACAGGGGAGAGACCCAGTACTTC	CASSQWVKDRGETQYF
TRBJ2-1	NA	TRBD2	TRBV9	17	TGTGCCAGCAGCGTAGAAACTAGCGACCCCATGGGGAATGAGCAGTTCTTC	CASSVETSDPMGNEQFF
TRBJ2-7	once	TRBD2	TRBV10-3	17	TGTGCCATCAGTCCGAAAAGGGGGACTAGCGGGGGCCACGAGCAGTACTTC	CAISPKRGTSGGHEQYF
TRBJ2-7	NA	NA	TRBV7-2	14	TGTGCCAGCAGCTTAGCTGGACAGCCTTACGAGCAGTACTTC	CASSLAGQPYEQYF
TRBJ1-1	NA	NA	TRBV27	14	TGTGCCAGCAGTTTATTGGTCGGGAACACTGAAGCTTTCTTT	CASSLLVGNTEAFF
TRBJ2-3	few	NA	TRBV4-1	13	TGCGCCAGCAGCCAAGAAATAGAGGATACGCAGTATTTT	CASSQEIEDTQYF
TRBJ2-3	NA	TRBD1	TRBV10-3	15	TGTGCCATCAGCCTTGGACAGGGGGATATAGATACGCAGTATTTT	CAISLGQGDIDTQYF
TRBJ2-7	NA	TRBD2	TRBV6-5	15	TGTGCCAGCAGTCCACGACTAGCGGGGAGAGACGAGCAGTACTTC	CASSPRLAGRDEQYF
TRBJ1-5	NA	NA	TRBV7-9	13	TGTGCCAGCAGCTTAGCAGGGGATCAGCCCCAGCATTTT	CASSLAGDQPQHF
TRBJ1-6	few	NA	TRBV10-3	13	TGTGCCATCAGTGACGACAGCTATTCACCCCTCCACTTT	CAISDDSYSPLHF
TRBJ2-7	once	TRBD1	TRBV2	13	TGTGCCAGCCGGGACAGGGGTTCGGGAGAGCAGTACTTC	CASRDRGSGEQYF
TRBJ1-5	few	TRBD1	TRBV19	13	TGTGCCAGTAGTGGGACAGGGCGTCAGCCCCAGCATTTT	CASSGTGRQPQHF
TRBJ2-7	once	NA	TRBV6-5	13	TGTGCCAGCAGCTCCCGAGGGTCCTACGAGCAGTACTTC	CASSSRGSYEQYF
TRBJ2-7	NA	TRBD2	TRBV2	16	TGTGCCAGCAGTTCGTCTAGCGGGGGTTTATTGGGCGAGCAGTACTTC	CASSSSSGGLLGEQYF
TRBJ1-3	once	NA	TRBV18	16	TGTGCCAGCTCACCATGGCAGGGACTTCAGGGAAACACCATATATTTT	CASSPWQGLQGNTIYF
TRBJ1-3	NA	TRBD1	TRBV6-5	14	TGTGCCAGCAGCCGGAGGGGGCCTGGAAACACCATATATTTT	CASSRRGPGNTIYF
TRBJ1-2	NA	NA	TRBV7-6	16	TGTGCCAGCAGCTCAGAGGCCTTTACAGGGTCCTATGGCTACACCTTC	CASSSEAFTGSYGYTF